Each of the 30 T cell receptor beta chains below was sequenced from the same sample in a study of Graves' ophthalmopathy and Graves' hyperthyroidism. As the template, RNA transcripts were used to amplify TCR beta CDR3 regions. The first round was an RT-PCR with HTBI primers, and the second round was a multiplex PCR. Using its own MiXCR run on the multiplex PCR reads, TCRdb lists one record per CDR3 protein. Among under 350,000 distinct CDR3 sequences listed, roughly a sixth were seen once. The sequenced sample was peripheral blood. The receptors stem from an adult man with Graves' ophthalmopathy.

This clonotype was counted many times. This may stem from a read error, because a much larger clone lies one nucleotide away. The rearrangement joins TRBV12-3 or TRBV12-4 to TRBJ1-5; 7 nucleotides match TRBD1. There are 15 residues in the CDR3. V shed 5 bases, J shed 5 bases, and the junction held 9 bases outside the gene matches. CDR3 residues: CASSRTPGGDQPQHF. In DNA form, the CDR3 reads TGTGCCAGCAGTCGCACCCCAGGGGGTGATCAGCCCCAGCATTTT.

This clonotype was detected many times. The V and J genes are TRBV5-5 and TRBJ1-5, with TRBD1 as a possible D gene (5 bases). This CDR3 contains 15 residues. V lost 4 bases to trimming and J lost 1 base, with 12 bases between them. The germline CDR1 and CDR2 sequences are SGHKS and YYEKEE (reference sequence). CDR3 sequence reads: CASSPGTSSNQPQHF. CDR3 nucleotides: TGTGCCAGCAGCCCAGGGACCAGCAGCAATCAGCCCCAGCATTTT.

This clonotype has ten or more counts. This CDR3 reads CASSPLTSGNTYEQYF. CDR3 DNA: TGCGCCAGCAGCCCACTGACTAGCGGAAATACCTACGAGCAGTACTTC. This chain connects TRBV5-1 to TRBJ2-7; TRBD2 aligns across 9 bases. The CDR3 extends over 16 amino acids. Germline-derived CDR1 and CDR2 are SGHRS and YFSETQ. J was trimmed by 2 bases and V by 4 bases; bases with no gene match: 10.

This clonotype was seen many times. This rearrangement joins TRBV12-3 or TRBV12-4 to TRBJ1-5, with a tentative D call TRBD1 (5 bases). CDR3 length equals 16 residues. The V and J ends lost 3 bases and 1 base respectively, with 13 bases between them. The CDR3 DNA sequence: TGTGCCAGCAGTTTTGTTGGGACGCACAGCAATCAGCCCCAGCATTTT. It is translated as CASSFVGTHSNQPQHF.

At least ten counts were recorded for this clonotype. This chain uses TRBV28 with TRBJ1-2; 8 bases map to TRBD1. The junction had 4 bases not matched to a gene; V was cut back by 3 bases and J by 4 bases. CDR3 length: 14 residues. Per germline, CDR1 MDHEN and CDR2 SYDVKM. The CDR3 DNA follows: TGTGCCAGCAGTTTCTCAGGGGGCGGCTATGGCTACACCTTC. Translated: CASSFSGGGYGYTF.

This clonotype was recorded at least ten times. The genes are TRBV6-5 and TRBJ1-1, with D tentatively TRBD1 (6 bases). There are 13 residues in the CDR3. From germline, CDR1 is MNHEY and CDR2 SVGAGI. Trimming took off 6 bases at V and 2 bases at J, with 10 bases between the two ends. CDR3 protein: CASRTGTNTEAFF. The CDR3 DNA reads TGTGCCAGCAGAACAGGGACTAACACTGAAGCTTTCTTT.

This clonotype was detected many times. The chain employs TRBV11-1 and TRBJ1-5; 9 nucleotides match TRBD1. J was trimmed by 8 bases and V by 5 bases; bases with no gene match: 10. Germline-derived CDR1 and CDR2 are SGHAT and FQDESV (reference sequence). The CDR3 consists of 15 residues. CDR3 sequence: CASSPGQGLGEPQHF. CDR3 sequence (DNA): TGTGCCAGCAGCCCCGGACAGGGGCTTGGGGAGCCCCAGCATTTT.

This clonotype has at least ten counts. The chain is built from TRBV4-1 and TRBJ2-7; D not resolved. Trimming took off 0 bases at V and 0 bases at J, with 12 bases between the two ends. CDR1 is MGHRA and CDR2 is YSYEKL in the germline V gene. There are 16 residues in the CDR3. As DNA, the CDR3 is TGCGCCAGCAGCCAAGATCTGAATCTTCTCTCCTACGAGCAGTACTTC. It codes for CASSQDLNLLSYEQYF.

This clonotype was recorded at least ten times. DNA for the CDR3: TGTGCCAGCAGCTTAGGTACCGGACAGGGGACCTACGAGCAGTACTTC. The encoded protein is CASSLGTGQGTYEQYF. The rearrangement links TRBV11-2 to TRBJ2-7; 9 bases align to TRBD1. Germline V lookup: CDR1 SGHAT, CDR2 FQNNGV. The V gene end was trimmed by 1 base and the J gene end by 2 bases; junction bases not matched to a gene: 6. The length of the CDR3 is 16 residues.

The gene calls are TRBV6-1 and TRBJ2-2, with D unresolved. The germline V and J ends were trimmed by 8 bases and 1 base, with 11 bases remaining between them. The CDR3 contains 14 residues. CDR1 and CDR2 (germline): MNHNS, SASEGT. The CDR3, as DNA: TGTGCCAGCCCACTCGACAAGAACACCGGGGAGCTGTTTTTT. Protein sequence: CASPLDKNTGELFF.

This clonotype occurred many times. The chain uses TRBV4-1 and TRBJ2-6; D uncertain. This CDR3 region has 15 residues. Germline V gives CDR1 MGHRA, CDR2 YSYEKL. V lost 0 bases and J 5 bases, leaving 8 bases between the germline ends. CDR3 region: CASSQETVWANVLTF. The CDR3 bases are TGCGCCAGCAGCCAAGAGACTGTCTGGGCCAACGTCCTGACTTTC.

This clonotype was picked up many times. The CDR3: CASSVAVIGSPLHF. DNA for the CDR3: TGTGCCAGCAGCGTAGCCGTGATAGGATCACCCCTCCACTTT. The J gene is TRBJ1-6, the V gene TRBV9; D remains ambiguous. Germline CDR1 and CDR2: SGDLS and YYNGEE. V gave up 0 bases and J gave up 10 bases, with 11 bases separating them. CDR3 length: 14 amino acids. Using reference TRBV9 and TRBJ1-6 for the parts outside the CDR3, the full variable domain is DSGVTQTPKHLITATGQRVTLRCSPRSGDLSVYWYQQSLDQGLQFLIQYYNGEERAKGNILERFSAQQFPDLHSELNLSSLELGDSALYFCASSVAVIGSPLHFGNGTRLTVT.

The chain couples TRBV12-3 or TRBV12-4 to TRBJ2-7, with unresolved D. The CDR3 contains 11 residues. V lost 3 bases and J 7 bases, leaving 7 bases between the germline ends. CDR3 in amino acids: CASSFLTEQYF. CDR3 bases: TGTGCCAGCAGTTTCTTAACTGAGCAGTACTTC.

The V and J genes are TRBV19 and TRBJ1-5; D not certain. Trimming pared 10 bases from V and 1 base from J, leaving 20 bases between. This CDR3 is built from 16 residues. CDR1 is LNHDA, CDR2 SQIVND, per germline (reference sequence). The CDR3 DNA is TGTGCCACCTCACTCCCCATTTTTGGAAGCAATCAGCCCCAGCATTTT. It yields the protein CATSLPIFGSNQPQHF.

This clonotype was observed many times. The chain is built from TRBV11-2 and TRBJ1-1; 10 nucleotides agree with TRBD1. The CDR3 sequence is 14 residues long. J was trimmed by 7 bases and V by 1 base; bases with no gene match: 3. The germline gives CDR1 SGHAT, CDR2 FQNNGV. The CDR3 DNA follows: TGTGCCAGCAGCTTAGTAGGACAGGGGGGTGAAGCTTTCTTT. Translated: CASSLVGQGGEAFF.

This clonotype was found many times. The CDR3 bases are TGCGCCAGCAGCCAAGTTGTTAGCAGGAACACCGGGGAGCTGTTTTTT. Protein sequence: CASSQVVSRNTGELFF. The chain carries TRBV4-1 and TRBJ2-2; D not resolved. V gave up 1 base and J gave up 1 base, with 10 bases separating them. The germline gives CDR1 MGHRA, CDR2 YSYEKL. The CDR3 loop spans 16 amino acids.

This clonotype was observed many times. V gene TRBV18 combines with J gene TRBJ1-1; D is ambiguous. V was trimmed by 2 bases and J by 0 bases, leaving 7 bases between them. The CDR3 covers 14 residues. Germline values: CDR1 KGHSH, CDR2 LQKENI. CDR3 sequence: CASSPGILNTEAFF. The CDR3 region has the DNA TGTGCCAGCTCACCAGGGATCCTGAACACTGAAGCTTTCTTT.

The CDR3 sequence: CASSFDGDSRTYEQYF. DNA for the CDR3: TGTGCCAGCAGCTTCGACGGGGACTCTCGCACCTACGAGCAGTACTTC. The chain has TRBV11-1 and TRBJ2-7; D perhaps matches TRBD2 (6 bases). Germline-derived CDR1 and CDR2 are SGHAT and FQDESV (reference sequence). V was pared by 3 bases and J by 2 bases, with 17 bases between. The CDR3 spans 16 residues.

This clonotype occurred many times. The chain carries TRBV20-1 and TRBJ2-5; 7 bases are shared with TRBD2. The trim removed 2 bases at V and 2 bases at J, leaving 5 bases unmatched. The CDR3 sequence is 14 residues long. Looked up from germline, CDR1 is DFQATT and CDR2 is SNEGSKA (reference sequence). CDR3 amino acids: CSARPSGEQETQYF. As DNA, the CDR3 is TGCAGTGCTAGACCGAGCGGGGAACAAGAGACCCAGTACTTC.

The chain links TRBV28 to TRBJ2-7; D could derive from TRBD1 or TRBD2 (6 bases each). The V and J ends lost 2 bases and 0 bases respectively, with 17 bases between them. This CDR3 has 17 amino acids. The V gene's germline CDR1 is MDHEN and CDR2 SYDVKM. The DNA for the CDR3 is TGTGCCAGCAGTTTAAGGTTGGGGGGCCCAAGCTCCTACGAGCAGTACTTC. The encoded protein is CASSLRLGGPSSYEQYF.

The genes are TRBV6-1 and TRBJ2-5; 16 nucleotides agree with TRBD2. CDR3 length equals 16 residues. CDR1 is MNHNS and CDR2 is SASEGT in the germline V gene. Trimming removed 5 bases from V and 6 bases from J; junction bases left unmatched: 6. CDR3 sequence (DNA): TGTGCCAGCAGTCCCGGGACTAGCGGGGGGGGGAAGACCCAGTACTTC. This encodes CASSPGTSGGGKTQYF.

This clonotype showed up many times. The rearrangement joins TRBV28 to TRBJ1-2; TRBD1 is a possible D gene (5 bases). Germline assignment: CDR1 MDHEN and CDR2 SYDVKM. V was clipped by 3 bases and J by 5 bases, with 10 bases between them. The CDR3 loop spans 13 amino acids. The CDR3 here is CASSFGAAYGYTF. The CDR3 coding sequence is TGTGCCAGCAGTTTCGGGGCTGCGTATGGCTACACCTTC.

In its sample, this clonotype was seen many times. The V call is TRBV6-1, the J call TRBJ2-7, with TRBD2 matching over 9 bases. V shed 3 bases and J 6 bases; nucleotides not matched to a gene: 3. The germline V gene encodes CDR1 MNHNS and CDR2 SASEGT. CDR3 size: 13 residues. The CDR3 DNA sequence: TGTGCCAGCAGTGAGCGGGAGGGCCGCGAGCAGTACTTC. Amino acid sequence: CASSEREGREQYF.

The rearrangement uses TRBV20-1 and TRBJ2-7, with D perhaps TRBD1 (6 bases). This CDR3 is 13 amino acids long. V lost 5 bases and J 2 bases, leaving 13 bases between the germline ends. Germline V gene lookup returns CDR1 DFQATT and CDR2 SNEGSKA (reference sequence). The CDR3 nucleotides read TGCAGTGCTCTACCGGACAGCACCTACGAGCAGTACTTC. Translating it yields CSALPDSTYEQYF.

About this clonotype: This may be a read error: a much more frequent sequence differs by one nucleotide. The chain is built from TRBV4-3 and TRBJ2-2; 9 positions agree with TRBD2. Germline V gene lookup returns CDR1 LGHNA and CDR2 YSLEER. The CDR3 extends over 17 amino acids. V was pared by 0 bases and J by 9 bases, with 11 bases of the junction left unmatched. CDR3: CASSQERRSGGTRELFF. In DNA form, the CDR3 reads TGCGCCAGCAGCCAAGAGCGGAGGAGCGGGGGGACCAGGGAGCTGTTTTTT.

This clonotype was counted only a few times. The rearrangement uses TRBV12-3 or TRBV12-4 and TRBJ1-5; D possibly corresponds to TRBD1 (5 bases). This CDR3 is 12 amino acids long. V dropped 5 bases and J dropped 6 bases, with 8 bases sitting between them. This CDR3 is CASSITGQPQHF. Written as DNA, the CDR3 is TGTGCCAGCAGTATTACAGGTCAGCCCCAGCATTTT.

There are many counts of this clonotype. This chain connects TRBV20-1 to TRBJ1-6; 7 nucleotides agree with TRBD1. CDR3 size: 16 residues. With 1 base clipped from V and 0 bases from J, the junction kept 3 bases outside the gene matches. The germline V gene has CDR1 DFQATT and CDR2 SNEGSKA (reference sequence). Here the CDR3 DNA reads TGCAGTGCTAGAGTTGGGGACAGCTCCTATAATTCACCCCTCCACTTT. Its protein product is CSARVGDSSYNSPLHF.

This clonotype was found once. The CDR3 bases are TGTGCCAGCGGGAGTCCCACCTCTAGCGGGAGAATGCCCGAGCAGTACTTC. It is translated as CASGSPTSSGRMPEQYF. The chain employs TRBV6-1 and TRBJ2-7, with 10 bases aligning to TRBD2. Trimming removed 8 bases from V and 6 bases from J; junction bases left unmatched: 19. The CDR3 sequence is 17 residues long. Germline CDR1 and CDR2: MNHNS and SASEGT.

This clonotype was recorded many times. The CDR3 region has the DNA TGTGCCAGCAGTGAAGCGGGGACAGGGTTTCAGGAGCAGTACTTC. Translating gives CASSEAGTGFQEQYF. The genes are TRBV2 and TRBJ2-7; 9 nucleotides align to TRBD1. J lost 7 bases, V lost 0 bases, and 7 bases had no gene match. The length of the CDR3 is 15 residues. CDR1 and CDR2 (germline): SNHLY, FYNNEI.

This clonotype was counted many times. As DNA, the CDR3 is TGTGCCAGGAGATTAGTGACAGGAAGCCGGGAAGGCACTGAAGCTTTCTTT. It yields the protein CARRLVTGSREGTEAFF. The chain employs TRBV7-8 and TRBJ1-1, with TRBD1 as a possible D gene (6 bases). Per the germline V gene, CDR1 is SGHVS and CDR2 is FQNEAQ. Trimming took 9 bases from V and 4 from J, leaving 27 bases between them. The CDR3 contains 17 residues.